This note documents a single TCR beta chain sequence. This record belongs to a study of blood T cell repertoires in COVID-19. Study as a whole: COVID-19 samples from acute and convalescent phases originated in the United States, Italy and Spain. Sources were T cells, B-cell-depleted T cells, or PBMCs; the material itself was cDNA or gDNA.

CDR1 is MNHEY and CDR2 is SMNVEV in the germline V gene (reference sequence). This CDR3 contains 12 residues. V lost 2 bases to trimming and J lost 4 bases, with 4 bases between them. In the original workflow: Estimation of nucleated cell counts was performed using reference gene primer amplification. Using immunoSEQ multiplex PCR, the repertoire was profiled, and TCRdb retains in-frame clones only, with some absent. The D gene and trimming were derived from the DNA, and the V and J assignments and clone size from that table. The data hold about 250,000 clones, with approximately 83% observed a single time.

The sequence came from a man older than 75 with acute or convalescent COVID-19. The specimen sequenced was peripheral blood. The V gene is TRBV27, the J gene TRBJ2-3, with D unresolved. The CDR3 reads CASSLGPDTQYF. Here the CDR3 DNA reads TGTGCCAGCAGTTTAGGGCCAGATACGCAGTATTTT.